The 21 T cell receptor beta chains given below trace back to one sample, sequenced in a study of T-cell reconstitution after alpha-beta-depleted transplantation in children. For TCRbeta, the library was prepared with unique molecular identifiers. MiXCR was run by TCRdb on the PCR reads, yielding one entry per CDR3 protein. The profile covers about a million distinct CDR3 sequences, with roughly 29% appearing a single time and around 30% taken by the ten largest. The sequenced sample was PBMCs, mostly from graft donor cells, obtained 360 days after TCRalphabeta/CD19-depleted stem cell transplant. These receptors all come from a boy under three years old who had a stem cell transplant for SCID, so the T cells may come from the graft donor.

CDR3 sequence: CSARDPRDYSNQPQHF. The CDR3 DNA reads TGCAGTGCTAGGGACCCCCGGGACTATAGCAATCAGCCCCAGCATTTT. V and J are TRBV20-1 and TRBJ1-5; D perhaps matches TRBD1 (5 bases). The CDR3 contains 16 residues. V gave up 3 bases and J gave up 0 bases, with 15 bases separating them. CDR1 and CDR2 from the germline V gene are DFQATT and SNEGSKA (reference sequence).

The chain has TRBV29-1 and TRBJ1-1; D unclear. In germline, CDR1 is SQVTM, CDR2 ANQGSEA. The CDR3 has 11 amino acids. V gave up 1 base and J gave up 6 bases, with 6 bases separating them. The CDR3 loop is CSVEVGAEAFF. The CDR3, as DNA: TGCAGCGTTGAAGTGGGCGCTGAAGCTTTCTTT. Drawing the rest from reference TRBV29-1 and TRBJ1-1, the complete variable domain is SAVISQKPSRDICQRGTSLTIQCQVDSQVTMMFWYRQQPGQSLTLIATANQGSEATYESGFVIDKFPISRPNLTFSTLTVSNMSPEDSSIYLCSVEVGAEAFFGQGTRLTVV.

The CDR3 DNA reads as TGCAGTGCTCAAATCATGAACACTGAAGCTTTCTTT. It is translated as CSAQIMNTEAFF. J is TRBJ1-1 and V is TRBV20-1; D gene ambiguous. The length of the CDR3 is 12 residues. The germline V and J ends were trimmed by 5 bases and 0 bases, with 7 bases remaining between them. The germline V gene encodes CDR1 DFQATT and CDR2 SNEGSKA (reference sequence).

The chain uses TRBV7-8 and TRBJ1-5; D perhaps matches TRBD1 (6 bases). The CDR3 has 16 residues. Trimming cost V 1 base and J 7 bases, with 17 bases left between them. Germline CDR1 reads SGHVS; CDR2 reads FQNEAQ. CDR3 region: CASSLERWGARQPQHF. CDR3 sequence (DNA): TGTGCCAGCAGCTTAGAGCGTTGGGGGGCGAGGCAGCCCCAGCATTTT.

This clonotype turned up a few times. CDR3 loop: CASSLQGNPEDNEQFF. The DNA of the CDR3 is TGTGCCAGCAGCCTACAGGGAAACCCCGAGGACAATGAGCAGTTCTTC. J is TRBJ2-1 and V is TRBV21-1; the table's D call, TRBD1, has no DNA check behind it. TRBV21-1 is flagged as a pseudogene. This CDR3 has 16 residues.

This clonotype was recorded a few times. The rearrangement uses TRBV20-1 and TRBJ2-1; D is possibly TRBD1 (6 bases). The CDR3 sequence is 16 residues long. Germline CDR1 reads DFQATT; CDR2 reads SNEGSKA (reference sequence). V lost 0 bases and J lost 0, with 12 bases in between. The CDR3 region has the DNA TGCAGTGCTAGAGATCCCAGGGGTAGCTCCTACAATGAGCAGTTCTTC. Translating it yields CSARDPRGSSYNEQFF.

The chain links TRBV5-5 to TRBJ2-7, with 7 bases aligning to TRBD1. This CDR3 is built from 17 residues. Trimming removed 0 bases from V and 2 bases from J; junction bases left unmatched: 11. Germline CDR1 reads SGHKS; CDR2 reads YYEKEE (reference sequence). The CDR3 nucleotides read TGTGCCAGCAGCTTGGGGCCCCCTGGGACAGTTGCCTACGAGCAGTACTTC. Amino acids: CASSLGPPGTVAYEQYF.

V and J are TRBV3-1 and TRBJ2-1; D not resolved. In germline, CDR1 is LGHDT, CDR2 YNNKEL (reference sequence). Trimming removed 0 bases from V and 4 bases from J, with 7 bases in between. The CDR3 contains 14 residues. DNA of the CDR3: TGTGCCAGCAGCCAAGATTATCGTTACAATGAGCAGTTCTTC. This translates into CASSQDYRYNEQFF.

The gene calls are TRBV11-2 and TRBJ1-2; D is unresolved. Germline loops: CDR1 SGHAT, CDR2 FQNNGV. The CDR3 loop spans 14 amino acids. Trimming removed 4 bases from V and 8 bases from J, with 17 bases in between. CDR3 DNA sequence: TGTGCCAGCAGCTCGGACGGAGTGGAGCAGGGCTACACCTTC. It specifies CASSSDGVEQGYTF.

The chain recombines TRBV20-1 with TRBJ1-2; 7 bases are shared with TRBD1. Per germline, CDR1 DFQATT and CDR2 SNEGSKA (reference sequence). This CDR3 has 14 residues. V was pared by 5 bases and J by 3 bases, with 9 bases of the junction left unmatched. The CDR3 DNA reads TGCAGTGCTGCGGGGGACAGTCCTTACTATGGCTACACCTTC. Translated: CSAAGDSPYYGYTF.

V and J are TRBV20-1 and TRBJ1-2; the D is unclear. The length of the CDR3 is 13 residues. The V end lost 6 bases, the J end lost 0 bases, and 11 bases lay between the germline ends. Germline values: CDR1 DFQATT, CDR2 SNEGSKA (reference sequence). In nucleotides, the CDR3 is TGCAGTGCCCCGAAAGGAGCTAACTATGGCTACACCTTC. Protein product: CSAPKGANYGYTF.

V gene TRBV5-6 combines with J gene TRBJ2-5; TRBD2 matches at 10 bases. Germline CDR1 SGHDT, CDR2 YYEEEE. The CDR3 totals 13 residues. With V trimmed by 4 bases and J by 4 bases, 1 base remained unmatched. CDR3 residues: CASSASGGETQYF. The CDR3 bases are TGTGCCAGCAGCGCTAGCGGGGGAGAGACCCAGTACTTC. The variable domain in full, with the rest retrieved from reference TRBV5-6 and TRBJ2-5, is DAGVTQSPTHLIKTRGQQVTLRCSPKSGHDTVSWYQQALGQGPQFIFQYYEEEERQRGNFPDRFSGHQFPNYSSELNVNALLLGDSALYLCASSASGGETQYFGPGTRLLVL.

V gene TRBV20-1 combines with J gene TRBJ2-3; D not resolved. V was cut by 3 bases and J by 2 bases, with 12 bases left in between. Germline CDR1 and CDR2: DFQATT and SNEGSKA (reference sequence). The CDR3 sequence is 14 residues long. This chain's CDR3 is CSARKPPDTDTQYF. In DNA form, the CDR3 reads TGCAGTGCTAGGAAGCCCCCTGACACAGATACGCAGTATTTT.

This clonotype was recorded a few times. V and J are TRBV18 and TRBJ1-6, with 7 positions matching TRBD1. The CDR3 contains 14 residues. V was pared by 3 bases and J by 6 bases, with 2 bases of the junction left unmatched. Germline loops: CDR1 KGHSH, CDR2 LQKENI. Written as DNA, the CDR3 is TGTGCCAGCTCACCCCGGGACAGTAATTCACCCCTCCACTTT. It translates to CASSPRDSNSPLHF.

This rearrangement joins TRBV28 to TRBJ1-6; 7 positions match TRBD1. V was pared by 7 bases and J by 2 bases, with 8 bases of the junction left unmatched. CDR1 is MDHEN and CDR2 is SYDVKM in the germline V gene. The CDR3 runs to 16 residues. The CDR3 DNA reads TGTGCCAGCATCCCAGGGGGTGTAACCTATAATTCACCCCTCCACTTT. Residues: CASIPGGVTYNSPLHF.

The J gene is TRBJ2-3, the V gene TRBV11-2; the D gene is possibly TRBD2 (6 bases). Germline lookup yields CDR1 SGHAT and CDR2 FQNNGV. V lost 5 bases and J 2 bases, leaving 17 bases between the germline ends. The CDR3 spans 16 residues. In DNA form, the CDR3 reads TGTGCCAGCAGCGTAGCCGGGCGGGACGCCACAGATACGCAGTATTTT. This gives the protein CASSVAGRDATDTQYF.

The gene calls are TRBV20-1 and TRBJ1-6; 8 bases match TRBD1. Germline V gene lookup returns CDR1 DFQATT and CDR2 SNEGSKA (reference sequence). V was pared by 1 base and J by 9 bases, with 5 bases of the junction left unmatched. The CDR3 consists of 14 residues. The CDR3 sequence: CSARAGQGGSPLHF. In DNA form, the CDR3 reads TGCAGTGCTAGAGCCGGACAGGGAGGTTCACCCCTCCACTTT.

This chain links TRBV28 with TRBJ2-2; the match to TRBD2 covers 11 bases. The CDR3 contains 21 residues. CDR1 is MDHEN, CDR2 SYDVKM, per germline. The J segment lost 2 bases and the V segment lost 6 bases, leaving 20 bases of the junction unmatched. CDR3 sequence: CASSSTGLGLADTFNTGELFF. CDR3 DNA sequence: TGTGCCAGCAGCTCGACAGGGCTGGGACTAGCGGATACATTTAACACCGGGGAGCTGTTTTTT.

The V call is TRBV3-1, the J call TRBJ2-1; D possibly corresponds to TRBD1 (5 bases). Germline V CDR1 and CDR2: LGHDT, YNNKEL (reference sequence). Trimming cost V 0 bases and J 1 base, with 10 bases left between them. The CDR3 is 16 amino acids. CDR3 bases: TGTGCCAGCAGCCAAGATCGGAAGGGGTCCTACAATGAGCAGTTCTTC. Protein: CASSQDRKGSYNEQFF.

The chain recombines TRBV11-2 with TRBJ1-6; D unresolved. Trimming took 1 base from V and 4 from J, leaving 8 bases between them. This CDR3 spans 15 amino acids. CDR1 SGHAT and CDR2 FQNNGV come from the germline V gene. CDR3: CASSLGGIYNSPLHF. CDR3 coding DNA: TGTGCCAGCAGCTTAGGAGGGATTTATAATTCACCCCTCCACTTT. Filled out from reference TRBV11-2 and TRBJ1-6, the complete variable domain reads EAGVAQSPRYKIIEKRQSVAFWCNPISGHATLYWYQQILGQGPKLLIQFQNNGVVDDSQLPKDRFSAERLKGVDSTLKIQPAKLEDSAVYLCASSLGGIYNSPLHFGNGTRLTVT.

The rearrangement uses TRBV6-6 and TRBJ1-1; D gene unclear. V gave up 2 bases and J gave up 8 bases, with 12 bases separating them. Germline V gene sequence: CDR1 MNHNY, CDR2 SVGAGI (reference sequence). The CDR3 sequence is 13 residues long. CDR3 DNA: TGTGCCAGCAGTTACGCCCTATATAAAGAAGCTTTCTTT. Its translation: CASSYALYKEAFF.